One TCR beta chain is described in this entry. TCRdb's table, derived via immunoSEQ multiplex PCR, lists solely in-frame clones and lacks some. This table has approximately 59,000 clones, approximately 90% appearing once. This entry belongs to a study of T cell changes during pregnancy in multiple sclerosis. This specimen was peripheral blood, taken in the third trimester of pregnancy. The source is a female donor in good health, enrolled as a control in a pregnancy study.

CDR3 region: CASSFSVVVNTEAFF. The CDR3 region has the DNA TGTGCCAGCAGCTTTTCTGTCGTCGTGAACACTGAAGCTTTCTTT. The rearrangement uses TRBV7-2 and TRBJ1-1; D not certain. This CDR3 spans 15 amino acids. Per the germline V gene, CDR1 is SGHTA and CDR2 is FQGNSA. Deletions cut 3 bases from V and 0 bases from J, with 11 bases between.